This T cell receptor (beta chain) was captured in a study of T cell clones after liver transplantation. About the study: As an antigen-independent comparator, third-party-reactive TCRbeta sequences came from pre-transplant mixed lymphocyte reactions. Apart from a few HCV-positive recipients, transplants were for non-autoimmune, non-viral reasons. Findings and caveats of the study: Rather than being deleted, graft donor-reactive T cells may have moved into the graft.

Only in-frame clones appear in the TCRdb table, and some are missing; sequencing was by immunoSEQ multiplex PCR. Of more than 95,000 clones in the sample, about 81% were seen once. This CDR3 has 16 residues. V lost 1 base to trimming and J lost 0 bases; unmatched junction nucleotides: 3. Germline assignment: CDR1 SGHTA and CDR2 FQGNSA. A word on this clone: Its antigen is still unknown.

This chain links TRBV7-2 with TRBJ2-1; 7 bases are shared with TRBD2. Sequenced material: CD4+ T cells from blood, taken before liver transplant. The origin of this receptor is a human donor who received a liver transplant. The DNA of the CDR3 is TGTGCCAGCAGCTTAGGGAGCGGGGTCTCCTACAATGAGCAGTTCTTC. Translating it yields CASSLGSGVSYNEQFF.